Below, 18 T cell receptor beta chains from the same sample are listed, as sequenced in a study of blood T cell repertoires in COVID-19. Measured with immunoSEQ multiplex PCR; TCRdb has only the in-frame clones, and not every one. The table records approximately 40,000 clones, about four fifths of them present only once. The specimen sequenced was peripheral blood. Receptors originate from a man older than 75 with active or convalescent COVID-19.

The gene calls are TRBV3-1 (or the pseudogene TRBV3-2) and TRBJ1-3; 9 nucleotides agree with TRBD1. V trimming: 3 bases; J trimming: 1 base; junction bases outside the gene matches: 7. The CDR3 totals 17 residues. Germline CDR1 and CDR2: LGHDT and YNNKEL (reference sequence). The CDR3 loop reads CASSQGTGSWSGNTIYF. CDR3 DNA sequence: TGTGCCAGCAGCCAGGGGACAGGGAGCTGGTCTGGAAACACCATATATTTT.

The J gene is TRBJ2-1, the V gene TRBV12-3 or TRBV12-4, with D maybe TRBD2 (5 bases). V lost 8 bases and J lost 11, with 19 bases in between. The CDR3 is made up of 13 amino acids. The CDR3: CASQLDTAIKQFF. CDR3 nucleotide sequence: TGTGCCAGCCAACTAGACACGGCAATTAAGCAGTTCTTC.

The chain links TRBV10-3 to TRBJ1-5; the D gene is possibly TRBD1 (5 bases). The CDR3 totals 14 residues. With 0 bases removed from V and 7 bases from J, the gap between germline ends came to 10 bases. Germline V gene data show CDR1 as ENHRY and CDR2 as SYGVKD. The DNA for the CDR3 is TGTGCCATCAGTGAGTCGGGAGGGACGCAGCCCCAGCATTTT. As protein: CAISESGGTQPQHF.

The chain uses TRBV28 and TRBJ2-7, with a possible D match to TRBD2 (6 bases). Trimming shortened V by 6 bases and J by 4 bases, and 13 bases separated the two germline ends. The CDR3 is made up of 13 amino acids. The germline V gene encodes CDR1 MDHEN and CDR2 SYDVKM. CDR3 nucleotide sequence: TGTGCCAGCAGCACCGGGACTGAGTACGAGCAGTACTTC. It is translated as CASSTGTEYEQYF.

The V gene is TRBV25-1, the J gene TRBJ2-5; TRBD2 aligns across 10 bases. CDR3 length: 16 amino acids. Per the germline V gene, CDR1 is MGHDK and CDR2 is SYGVNS. After removal of 4 bases from V and 2 bases from J, the junction contained 7 bases not matched to a gene. The CDR3 DNA follows: TGTGCCAGCAGTGCCCCTAGCGGGGGTGAACAAGAGACCCAGTACTTC. Amino acids: CASSAPSGGEQETQYF.

The chain recombines TRBV28 with TRBJ1-1; 7 nucleotides agree with TRBD1. Looked up from germline, CDR1 is MDHEN and CDR2 is SYDVKM. The CDR3 loop spans 15 amino acids. Losses at the gene ends were 5 bases for V and 11 bases for J; bases not matched to a gene: 17. The CDR3 here is CASSPLKGAKDKAFF. CDR3 nucleotide sequence: TGTGCCAGCAGTCCCCTTAAGGGGGCGAAGGATAAGGCTTTCTTT.

This clone was picked up one time. The gene calls are TRBV19 and TRBJ2-4; tentatively, D is TRBD2 (5 bases). Deletions cut 5 bases from V and 6 bases from J, with 17 bases between. The CDR3 contains 15 residues. Germline CDR1 is LNHDA and CDR2 is SQIVND (reference sequence). CDR3 protein: CASSPRSGGSNIQYF. In nucleotides, the CDR3 is TGTGCCAGTAGTCCTCGCAGCGGTGGCTCAAACATTCAGTACTTC.

This clone was counted a few times. The CDR3 protein is CASSDDRGFGNTIYF. CDR3 nucleotide sequence: TGTGCCAGCAGTGATGACAGGGGGTTTGGAAACACCATATATTTT. The rearrangement uses TRBV6-1 and TRBJ1-3, with 9 positions matching TRBD1. CDR3 length: 15 amino acids. In germline, CDR1 is MNHNS, CDR2 SASEGT. The V segment lost 3 bases and the J segment 3 bases; nucleotides outside the gene matches: 3.

This chain links TRBV30 with TRBJ1-5; possibly TRBD1 for D (5 bases). There are 15 residues in the CDR3. The germline CDR1 and CDR2 sequences are GTSNPN and SVGIG (reference sequence). The V and J ends lost 3 bases and 6 bases respectively, with 18 bases between them. The CDR3 region has the DNA TGTGCCTGGAGGACCGCAGGAGGGGAGGGTCAGCCCCAGCATTTT. Protein product: CAWRTAGGEGQPQHF.

V gene TRBV4-3 combines with J gene TRBJ1-1, with TRBD1 identical over 11 bases. The CDR3 spans 16 residues. CDR1 and CDR2 (germline): LGHNA, YSLEER. V lost 1 base and J lost 3; bases outside the gene matches: 4. The CDR3 reads CASSQGTGGGDTEAFF. CDR3 in DNA: TGCGCCAGCAGCCAAGGGACAGGGGGCGGGGACACTGAAGCTTTCTTT.

The genes are TRBV21-1 and TRBJ1-2; the table assigns TRBD1, which was not confirmed against the DNA. TRBV21-1 is reported as a pseudogene. The CDR3 is made up of 18 amino acids. CDR3 in DNA: TGTGCCAGCAGCAAAAGTCGGGACAGGGCTCCCTCTAACTATGGCTACACCTTC. Translated, it gives CASSKSRDRAPSNYGYTF.

This chain joins TRBV28 and TRBJ1-1, with TRBD1 identical over 8 bases. Looked up from germline, CDR1 is MDHEN and CDR2 is SYDVKM. This CDR3 comprises 14 residues. Trimming removed 6 bases from V and 4 bases from J; junction bases left unmatched: 7. The CDR3 region has the DNA TGTGCCAGCAGACAGGGGGGGGAGCGCACTGAAGCTTTCTTT. Encoded protein: CASRQGGERTEAFF.

The chain combines TRBV6-5 with TRBJ1-6; D possibly corresponds to TRBD1 (6 bases). V shed 7 bases and J shed 11 bases, with 12 bases lying between them. The CDR3 consists of 12 residues. The germline CDR1 and CDR2 sequences are MNHEY and SVGAGI. The CDR3 DNA sequence: TGTGCCAGCACTCAGGGGTTTACACCCCTCCACTTT. Encoded protein: CASTQGFTPLHF.

This clone was detected only once. The rearrangement uses TRBV28 and TRBJ2-7; TRBD1 might be the D (6 bases). Trimming shortened V by 6 bases and J by 6 bases, and 21 bases separated the two germline ends. In germline, CDR1 is MDHEN, CDR2 SYDVKM. The CDR3 covers 15 residues. CDR3 DNA: TGTGCCAGCAGAGGGCCGGGACAAGGAAATGGCGAGCAGTACTTC. It codes for CASRGPGQGNGEQYF.

The chain has TRBV7-8 and TRBJ1-2; perhaps TRBD1 as D (6 bases). The CDR3 has 16 amino acids. V shed 1 base and J shed 5 bases, with 17 bases lying between them. CDR1 is SGHVS and CDR2 is FQNEAQ in the germline V gene. CDR3 residues: CASSLGGGGQGYGYTF. CDR3 coding DNA: TGTGCCAGCAGCTTAGGGGGCGGGGGCCAGGGGTATGGCTACACCTTC.

This clone has a handful of counts. V gene TRBV10-3 combines with J gene TRBJ1-1; possibly TRBD1 for D (5 bases). CDR1 and CDR2 from the germline V gene are ENHRY and SYGVKD. The germline V and J ends were trimmed by 5 bases and 1 base, with 8 bases remaining between them. There are 13 residues in the CDR3. The CDR3 coding sequence is TGTGCCATCAGTAGGGACTGGAACACTGAAGCTTTCTTT. Protein product: CAISRDWNTEAFF.

The chain carries TRBV2 and TRBJ1-5; TRBD1 aligns across 8 bases. Germline V gene lookup returns CDR1 SNHLY and CDR2 FYNNEI. After removal of 4 bases from V and 6 bases from J, the junction contained 5 bases not matched to a gene. There are 14 residues in the CDR3. Here the CDR3 DNA reads TGTGCCAGCAGTGGCACAGGGGGTACTCAGCCCCAGCATTTT. This gives the protein CASSGTGGTQPQHF.

This chain connects TRBV21-1 to TRBJ2-7; no DNA check was done on the table's D call, TRBD2. TRBV21-1 is a pseudogene locus. This CDR3 region has 18 residues. As DNA, the CDR3 is TGTGCCAGCACCCTCCTTCGAGCGGCCACGAGCCACGCCTACGAGCAGTACTTC. It codes for CASTLLRAATSHAYEQYF.